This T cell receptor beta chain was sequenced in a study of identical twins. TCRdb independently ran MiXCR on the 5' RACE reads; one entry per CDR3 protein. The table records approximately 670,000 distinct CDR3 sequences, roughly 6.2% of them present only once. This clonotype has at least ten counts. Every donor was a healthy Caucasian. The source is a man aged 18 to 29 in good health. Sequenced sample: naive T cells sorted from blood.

CDR3 in DNA: TGTGCCAGCAGGGAGGCGGGAGACCTGGGTGAGCAGTTCTTC. Encoded protein: CASREAGDLGEQFF. V and J are TRBV21-1 and TRBJ2-1; whether TRBD2, the table's D call, matches the DNA was not checked. TRBV21-1 is listed as a pseudogene. This CDR3 has 14 residues.